This T cell receptor beta chain was identified during a study of T cell responses to AZD1222 COVID-19 vaccine. The CDR3 contains 15 residues. Trimming pared 1 base from V and 1 base from J, leaving 10 bases between. Germline CDR1 and CDR2: SGHDN and FVKESK. Profiled with immunoSEQ multiplex PCR; TCRdb holds only in-frame clones, not every one. The sample holds about 150,000 clones, around 85% seen once. The rearrangement links TRBV14 to TRBJ1-1, with D possibly being TRBD1 (5 bases). The sequencing used peripheral blood, collected 28 days after the second AZD1222 dose. This sequence was found in an adult who received the AZD1222 COVID-19 vaccine. The CDR3 loop is CASSQVGLTNTEAFF. The CDR3, as DNA: TGTGCCAGCAGCCAAGTGGGACTGACGAACACTGAAGCTTTCTTT.